This TCR beta chain was sequenced in a study of cytomegalovirus exposure and HLA in healthy donors. Study conclusions and caveats: TCR clusters originating in the first cohort tended to co-occur in the 120 validation repertoires, according to a later analysis. There were 150 to 200 TCR beta chains listed as cytomegalovirus-associated. Whilst most TCR sequences proved rare, a subset of public TCRs occurred across many donors.

As regards this clone: Antigen: not known.

The repertoire was sequenced with immunoSEQ multiplex PCR; TCRdb's copy has only in-frame clones and lacks some. The table has about 120,000 clones, 85% to 90% seen once. It was the roughly 130-subject validation cohort, separate from the roughly 700-subject first cohort, to which the donors belonged. V was clipped by 5 bases and J by 1 base; unmatched bases: 4. Germline CDR1 reads SGHTA; CDR2 reads FQGNSA. CDR3 length equals 15 residues. The sample was PBMCs. The receptor was isolated from a woman younger than 45 in good health and CMV-seronegative. This sequence joins TRBV7-2 and TRBJ2-1; 8 bases match TRBD2. The CDR3 bases are TGTGCCAGCAGCCCTACTAGCGGTTCCTACAATGAGCAGTTCTTC. This sequence encodes CASSPTSGSYNEQFF.